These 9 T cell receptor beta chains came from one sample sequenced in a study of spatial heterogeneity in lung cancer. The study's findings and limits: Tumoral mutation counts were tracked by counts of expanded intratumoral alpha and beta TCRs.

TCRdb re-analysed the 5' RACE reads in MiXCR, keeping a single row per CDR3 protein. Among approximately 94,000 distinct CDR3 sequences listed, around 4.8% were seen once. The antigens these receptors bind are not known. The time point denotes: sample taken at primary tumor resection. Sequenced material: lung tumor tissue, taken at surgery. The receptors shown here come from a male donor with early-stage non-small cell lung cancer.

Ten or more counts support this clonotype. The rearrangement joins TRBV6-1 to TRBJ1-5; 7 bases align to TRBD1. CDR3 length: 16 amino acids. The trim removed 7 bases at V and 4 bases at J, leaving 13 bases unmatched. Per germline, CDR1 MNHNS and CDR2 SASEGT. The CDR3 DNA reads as TGTGCCAGCAACTGGGGTCCCGGGACAGCTAATCAGCCCCAGCATTTT. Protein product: CASNWGPGTANQPQHF.

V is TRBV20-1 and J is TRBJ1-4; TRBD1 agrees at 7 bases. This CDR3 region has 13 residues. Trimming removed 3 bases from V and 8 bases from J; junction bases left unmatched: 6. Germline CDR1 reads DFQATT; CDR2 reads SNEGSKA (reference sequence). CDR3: CSASAGGDEKLFF. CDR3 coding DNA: TGCAGTGCTAGCGCAGGGGGGGACGAAAAACTGTTTTTT.

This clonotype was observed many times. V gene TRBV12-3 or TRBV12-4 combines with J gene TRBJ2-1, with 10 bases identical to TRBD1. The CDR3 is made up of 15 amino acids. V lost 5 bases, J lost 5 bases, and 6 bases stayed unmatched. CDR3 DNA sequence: TGTGCCAGCAGTGCCGGACAGGGGGGACACAATGAGCAGTTCTTC. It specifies CASSAGQGGHNEQFF.

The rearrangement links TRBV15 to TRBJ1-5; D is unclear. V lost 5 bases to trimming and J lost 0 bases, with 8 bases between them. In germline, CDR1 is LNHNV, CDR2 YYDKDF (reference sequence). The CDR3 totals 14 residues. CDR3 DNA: TGTGCCACCAGCGGCCTGGATAGCAATCAGCCCCAGCATTTT. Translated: CATSGLDSNQPQHF.

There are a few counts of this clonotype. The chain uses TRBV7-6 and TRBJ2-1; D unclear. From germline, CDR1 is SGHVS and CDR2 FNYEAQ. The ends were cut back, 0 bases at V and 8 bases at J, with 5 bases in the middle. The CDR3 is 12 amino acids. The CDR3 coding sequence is TGTGCCAGCAGCTTAGCGCGCGATGAGCAGTTCTTC. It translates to CASSLARDEQFF.

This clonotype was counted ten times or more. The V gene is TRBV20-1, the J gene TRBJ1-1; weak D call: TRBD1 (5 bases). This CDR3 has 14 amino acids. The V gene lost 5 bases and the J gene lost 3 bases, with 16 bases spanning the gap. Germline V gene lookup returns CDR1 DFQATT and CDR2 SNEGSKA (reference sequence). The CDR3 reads CSAETRTGHTEAFF. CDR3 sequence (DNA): TGCAGTGCTGAGACCCGAACAGGACACACTGAAGCTTTCTTT.

CDR3 nucleotides: TGTGCCTGGATACCGTGGCGTGGTGAGCAGTTCTTC. Translated: CAWIPWRGEQFF. The gene calls are TRBV30 and TRBJ2-1, with D unresolved. CDR1 GTSNPN and CDR2 SVGIG come from the germline V gene (reference sequence). The CDR3 spans 12 residues. V dropped 4 bases and J dropped 9 bases, with 13 bases sitting between them.

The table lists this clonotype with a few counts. CDR3 in amino acids: CASRRYLPKNQPQHF. CDR3 DNA: TGTGCCAGCAGACGTTATCTACCCAAAAATCAGCCCCAGCATTTT. The chain has TRBV28 and TRBJ1-5; unclear D gene. The CDR3 covers 15 residues. Trimming left V 6 bases short and J 4 bases short, with 16 bases between. Germline V gene sequence: CDR1 MDHEN, CDR2 SYDVKM. The entire variable domain, with the rest obtained from reference TRBV28 and TRBJ1-5, is as follows: DVKVTQSSRYLVKRTGEKVFLECVQDMDHENMFWYRQDPGLGLRLIYFSYDVKMKEKGDIPEGYSVSREKKERFSLILESASTNQTSMYLCASRRYLPKNQPQHFGDGTRLSIL.

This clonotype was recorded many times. The CDR3 DNA sequence: TGTGCCAGCTCACCACTTGGTACGGACAATGAGCAGTTCTTC. It codes for CASSPLGTDNEQFF. The chain combines TRBV18 with TRBJ2-1; D call uncertain. The CDR3 covers 14 residues. Germline loops: CDR1 KGHSH, CDR2 LQKENI. V gave up 1 base and J gave up 5 bases, with 9 bases separating them.